This T cell receptor (beta chain) was found in a study of blood T cell repertoires in COVID-19. Overall study context: Material from acute and convalescent COVID-19 was sourced from the United States, Italy and Spain.

Trimming cost V 0 bases and J 4 bases, with 12 bases left between them. In germline, CDR1 is LGHNA, CDR2 YSLEER. This CDR3 has 16 amino acids. Using immunoSEQ multiplex PCR, the repertoire was profiled, and TCRdb retains in-frame clones only, with some absent. The top ten clones hold 25% to 35% of a sample with 80,000 to 95,000 clones, about nine tenths of them seen once. The sequencing sample was made of peripheral blood. The TCR sequence derives from a man aged 45-65 years with active or convalescent COVID-19. V usage is TRBV4-3 and J usage is TRBJ1-4; D perhaps matches TRBD1 (5 bases). CDR3 in DNA: TGCGCCAGCAGCCAAGATTTTCCGGGGGTTAATGAAAAACTGTTTTTT. This sequence encodes CASSQDFPGVNEKLFF.